These 18 T cell receptor beta chains came from one sample sequenced in a study of cytomegalovirus exposure and HLA in healthy donors. It was with 60 Vbeta and 13 Jbeta primers that the PCR ran. Clones were sequenced by immunoSEQ multiplex PCR, and TCRdb holds only the in-frame ones, with some missing. The sample carries 150,000 to 200,000 clones, around 85% recorded once. The sequenced sample consisted of PBMCs. The receptors stem from a man between 18 and 35 years old in good health and CMV-seronegative.

The chain recombines TRBV4-3 with TRBJ2-1; the match to TRBD2 covers 9 bases. The germline V gene has CDR1 LGHNA and CDR2 YSLEER. V was pared by 1 base and J by 4 bases, with 2 bases of the junction left unmatched. There are 15 residues in the CDR3. As DNA, the CDR3 is TGCGCCAGCAGCCAAGTGCGGGGGGGGTACAATGAGCAGTTCTTC. The encoded protein is CASSQVRGGYNEQFF.

Concerning this clone itself: The same CDR3 is also encoded by other DNA sequences in this sample. The chain uses TRBV7-9 and TRBJ2-7; 9 nucleotides match TRBD1. V gave up 5 bases and J gave up 4 bases; unmatched junction bases: 9. This CDR3 has 15 amino acids. The germline V gene has CDR1 SEHNR and CDR2 FQNEAQ (reference sequence). This CDR3 reads CASSLTGTGWYEQYF. CDR3 DNA sequence: TGTGCCAGCAGCCTAACTGGGACAGGGTGGTACGAGCAGTACTTC.

This clone was seen a handful of times. This chain uses TRBV28 with TRBJ2-4, with D possibly matching TRBD2 (6 bases). CDR3 length: 14 amino acids. Trimming took off 11 bases at V and 0 bases at J, with 14 bases between the two ends. Per the germline V gene, CDR1 is MDHEN and CDR2 is SYDVKM. The CDR3 sequence is CAVRESGAKNIQYF. CDR3 in DNA: TGTGCCGTACGGGAGTCCGGAGCCAAAAACATTCAGTACTTC.

The V and J genes are TRBV6-6 and TRBJ2-7; a possible D gene is TRBD2 (5 bases). This CDR3 is 12 amino acids long. Germline V lookup: CDR1 MNHNY, CDR2 SVGAGI (reference sequence). Trimming removed 6 bases from V and 4 bases from J, with 10 bases in between. The chain's CDR3 is CASRPGLYEQYF. Written as DNA, the CDR3 is TGTGCCAGCAGACCCGGACTTTACGAGCAGTACTTC.

This clone was observed a single time. This CDR3 reads CASSEDYQGGYTF. The CDR3 coding sequence is TGTGCCAGCAGTGAGGACTACCAGGGAGGCTACACCTTC. The rearrangement uses TRBV2 and TRBJ1-2; maybe TRBD1 (5 bases). The CDR3 contains 13 residues. V was cut by 3 bases and J by 8 bases, with 13 bases left in between. Per the germline V gene, CDR1 is SNHLY and CDR2 is FYNNEI.

The V call is TRBV7-8, the J call TRBJ2-2; no firm D call. CDR1 SGHVS and CDR2 FQNEAQ come from the germline V gene. The CDR3 has 12 amino acids. Trimming shortened V by 6 bases and J by 2 bases, and 4 bases separated the two germline ends. The CDR3 protein is CASSKNTGELFF. The CDR3 nucleotides read TGTGCCAGCAGTAAAAACACCGGGGAGCTGTTTTTT. The whole variable domain, remainder taken from reference TRBV7-8 and TRBJ2-2, is GAGVSQSPRYKVAKRGQDVALRCDPISGHVSLFWYQQALGQGPEFLTYFQNEAQLDKSGLPSDRFFAERPEGSVSTLKIQRTQQEDSAVYLCASSKNTGELFFGEGSRLTVL.

The rearrangement uses TRBV28 and TRBJ1-4; 11 bases align to TRBD1. The V gene's germline CDR1 is MDHEN and CDR2 SYDVKM. The CDR3 is 16 residues long. Trimming cost V 6 bases and J 11 bases; bases outside gene matches: 14. The chain's CDR3 is CASSGQGASRTLKLFF. The CDR3 bases are TGTGCCAGCAGCGGACAGGGGGCGAGCCGCACACTGAAACTGTTTTTT.

DNA of the CDR3: TGTGCCAGCAGCCAGGGGTTGGACACTGAAGCTTTCTTT. This codes for CASSQGLDTEAFF. The rearrangement links TRBV11-3 to TRBJ1-1; TRBD1 is a possible D gene (6 bases). Germline assignment: CDR1 SGHNT and CDR2 YENEEA. The CDR3 extends over 13 amino acids. Between the trimmed V and J ends, which lost 5 bases and 3 bases, there was a span of 10 bases.

The chain carries TRBV7-9 and TRBJ2-1; 9 bases agree with TRBD2. The CDR3 is made up of 15 amino acids. Germline V gene lookup returns CDR1 SEHNR and CDR2 FQNEAQ (reference sequence). With V trimmed by 7 bases and J by 10 bases, 14 bases remained unmatched. CDR3 loop: CASTQGGGRAGEQFF. In DNA form, the CDR3 reads TGTGCCAGCACCCAAGGGGGCGGGAGGGCCGGAGAGCAGTTCTTC.

The gene calls are TRBV5-1 and TRBJ2-3, with TRBD1 matching 8 bases. Per germline, CDR1 SGHRS and CDR2 YFSETQ. The CDR3 consists of 19 residues. Germline trimming cut 3 bases from V and 2 bases from J; bases unmatched to any gene: 17. CDR3 sequence reads: CASSWNPRQGRPNTDTQYF. For the CDR3, the DNA is TGCGCCAGCAGCTGGAATCCCCGACAGGGGCGTCCGAACACAGATACGCAGTATTTT.

This chain links TRBV7-2 with TRBJ2-7; D perhaps matches TRBD1 (5 bases). Trimming cost V 1 base and J 8 bases, with 9 bases left between them. This CDR3 contains 12 residues. Germline CDR1 reads SGHTA; CDR2 reads FQGNSA. CDR3 in DNA: TGTGCCAGCAGCTTAGTAGGGGCGCAGCAGTACTTC. This sequence encodes CASSLVGAQQYF.

The genes are TRBV5-6 and TRBJ2-3, with 8 positions matching TRBD1. The V segment lost 4 bases and the J segment 1 base; nucleotides outside the gene matches: 2. This CDR3 region has 14 residues. Germline CDR1 SGHDT, CDR2 YYEEEE. The CDR3, as DNA: TGTGCCAGCAGCAAGGGACAGGGCACAGATACGCAGTATTTT. It translates to CASSKGQGTDTQYF.

The J gene is TRBJ2-7, the V gene TRBV7-2; D unclear. CDR3 length: 16 residues. Germline-derived CDR1 and CDR2 are SGHTA and FQGNSA. V was trimmed by 2 bases and J by 3 bases, leaving 17 bases between them. CDR3 coding DNA: TGTGCCAGCAGCTTAAAGGCCCAGGCGCCCGACTACGAGCAGTACTTC. Amino acids: CASSLKAQAPDYEQYF.

The chain combines TRBV9 with TRBJ1-4; TRBD1 might be the D (6 bases). The V gene lost 0 bases and the J gene lost 8 bases, with 14 bases spanning the gap. CDR1 and CDR2 (germline): SGDLS, YYNGEE. This CDR3 has 15 amino acids. The CDR3 loop is CASSVAARGTEKLFF. CDR3 nucleotide sequence: TGTGCCAGCAGCGTAGCCGCCAGGGGTACCGAAAAACTGTTTTTT. The whole variable domain, filled in from reference TRBV9 and TRBJ1-4, reads DSGVTQTPKHLITATGQRVTLRCSPRSGDLSVYWYQQSLDQGLQFLIQYYNGEERAKGNILERFSAQQFPDLHSELNLSSLELGDSALYFCASSVAARGTEKLFFGSGTQLSVL.

The V call is TRBV5-6, the J call TRBJ1-1, with D possibly TRBD1 on 5 matching bases. V lost 6 bases and J 6 bases, leaving 21 bases between the germline ends. Germline V gives CDR1 SGHDT, CDR2 YYEEEE. This CDR3 is 15 amino acids long. CDR3 sequence: CASNSLGADGSEAFF. DNA for the CDR3: TGTGCCAGCAACTCTTTAGGGGCGGACGGTTCTGAAGCTTTCTTT.

The V gene is TRBV7-8, the J gene TRBJ1-5; TRBD1 is a possible D gene (5 bases). Trimming removed 2 bases at V and 0 bases at J, with 11 bases between. CDR1 is SGHVS, CDR2 FQNEAQ, per germline. There are 16 residues in the CDR3. In DNA, the CDR3 is TGTGCCAGCAGCTTAAAGGCGCAGGGTAGCAATCAGCCCCAGCATTTT. It translates to CASSLKAQGSNQPQHF.

The chain uses TRBV11-3 and TRBJ2-3; D gene unclear. Trimming cost V 5 bases and J 0 bases, with 6 bases left between them. This CDR3 has 13 amino acids. Germline CDR1 SGHNT, CDR2 YENEEA. The CDR3 protein is CASSLTSTDTQYF. CDR3 sequence (DNA): TGTGCCAGCAGCCTCACTAGCACAGATACGCAGTATTTT.

This chain uses TRBV5-8 with TRBJ2-7; no clear D. Between the trimmed V and J ends, which lost 0 bases and 3 bases, there was a span of 16 bases. Germline CDR1 reads SGHTS; CDR2 reads YDEGEE. The CDR3 runs 16 residues. The CDR3: CASSLEPLGRLYEQYF. DNA of the CDR3: TGTGCCAGCAGCTTGGAACCGTTAGGCAGGCTCTACGAGCAGTACTTC.